This section outlines one T cell receptor beta chain sequence together with its context. Authors' methods: Estimates of nucleated cell counts were drawn from the amplification of reference gene primers. Profiled with immunoSEQ multiplex PCR; TCRdb holds only in-frame clones, not every one. V and J calls plus clone size are reproduced from that table; the DNA served to infer D and trimming. Here the sample spans about 100,000 clones, more than 75% being singletons. The sample is drawn from a study of blood T cell repertoires in COVID-19. Germline-derived CDR1 and CDR2 are SEHNR and FQNEAQ (reference sequence). Trimming took off 1 base at V and 7 bases at J, with 11 bases between the two ends. The CDR3 sequence is 15 residues long.

Sequenced sample: peripheral blood. The clonotype was recovered from a human donor in a cohort sampled during active COVID-19. This chain joins TRBV7-9 and TRBJ1-6; unclear D gene. DNA for the CDR3: TGTGCCAGCAGCTTAGGATCTCAGGCGAATTCACCCCTCCACTTT. It codes for CASSLGSQANSPLHF.